The 31 T cell receptor beta chains given below trace back to one sample, sequenced in a study of T cell repertoires in cytomegalovirus infection. TCRdb processed the reads anew with MiXCR; each CDR3 protein has one entry. The table has approximately 180,000 distinct CDR3 sequences, about a tenth seen once. The sequencing sample was made of PBMCs. Receptor source: a human donor in good health (CMV status not recorded). Some clones in this sample may be carry-over from other donors' samples.

This clonotype was observed a few times. This rearrangement joins TRBV20-1 to TRBJ1-2; D gene unclear. Trimming took off 7 bases at V and 5 bases at J, with 17 bases between the two ends. The CDR3 consists of 13 residues. Germline CDR1 is DFQATT and CDR2 is SNEGSKA (reference sequence). The CDR3 DNA reads as TGCAGTGTCACGTCGACGGTCTCTTATGGCTACACCTTC. Protein sequence: CSVTSTVSYGYTF.

The table lists this clonotype with many counts. This chain connects TRBV20-1 to TRBJ2-7; D may be TRBD2 (5 bases). Germline values: CDR1 DFQATT, CDR2 SNEGSKA (reference sequence). V was trimmed by 0 bases and J by 2 bases, leaving 14 bases between them. CDR3 size: 15 residues. CDR3 sequence reads: CSARDRGLAPYEQYF. In nucleotides, the CDR3 is TGCAGTGCTAGAGATCGCGGACTCGCACCCTACGAGCAGTACTTC.

This clonotype was found many times. The rearrangement links TRBV7-3 to TRBJ2-2; D could derive from TRBD1 or TRBD2 (5 bases each). The CDR3 totals 15 residues. Germline V gene sequence: CDR1 SGHTA, CDR2 FQGTGA. The V end lost 6 bases, the J end lost 4 bases, and 15 bases lay between the germline ends. This CDR3 is CASRLGAHPTGELFF. DNA of the CDR3: TGTGCCAGCAGACTCGGGGCCCACCCCACCGGGGAGCTGTTTTTT.

This clonotype has a count of ten or more. The chain recombines TRBV7-2 with TRBJ2-5; no firm D call. CDR3 length: 12 residues. Trimming cost V 4 bases and J 2 bases, with 5 bases left between them. Germline V gene lookup returns CDR1 SGHTA and CDR2 FQGNSA. CDR3 sequence reads: CASSWGQETQYF. The CDR3 DNA follows: TGTGCCAGCAGCTGGGGTCAAGAGACCCAGTACTTC.

This clonotype was recorded a few times. The chain employs TRBV7-2 and TRBJ1-1; 8 bases are a match to TRBD1. This CDR3 is 15 amino acids long. CDR1 SGHTA and CDR2 FQGNSA come from the germline V gene. Trimming at V came to 3 bases and at J to 3 bases, leaving 6 bases not matched to a gene. CDR3 in amino acids: CASSFLDRVDTEAFF. The CDR3 bases are TGTGCCAGCAGCTTCCTGGACAGGGTCGACACTGAAGCTTTCTTT.

Turning to this clonotype: Since a much larger clone is just one base distant, this may be a read error. The chain combines TRBV7-4 with TRBJ2-5; 14 bases agree with TRBD2. This CDR3 has 15 amino acids. Per germline, CDR1 SGHVT and CDR2 SQSDAQ. The J segment lost 7 bases and the V segment lost 2 bases, leaving 3 bases of the junction unmatched. This CDR3 is CASSLLGLAGATQYF. In DNA form, the CDR3 reads TGTGCCAGCAGCTTATTGGGACTAGCGGGAGCGACCCAGTACTTC.

This clonotype was observed many times. The gene calls are TRBV6-6 and TRBJ2-2, with a possible D match to TRBD1 (5 bases). This CDR3 comprises 13 residues. The germline V gene has CDR1 MNHNY and CDR2 SVGAGI (reference sequence). The V gene lost 4 bases and the J gene lost 5 bases, with 8 bases spanning the gap. CDR3: CASSFRQTGELFF. CDR3 in DNA: TGTGCCAGCAGTTTCAGACAGACCGGGGAGCTGTTTTTT.

This clonotype has only a few counts. The chain links TRBV20-1 to TRBJ2-3; 12 bases align to TRBD2. Trimming took 5 bases from V and 6 from J; bases not matched to a gene: 6. Looked up from germline, CDR1 is DFQATT and CDR2 is SNEGSKA (reference sequence). This CDR3 comprises 14 residues. CDR3 coding DNA: TGCAGTGCTCAGAGGACTAGCGGGGTCGATACGCAGTATTTT. The encoded protein is CSAQRTSGVDTQYF.

The chain couples TRBV7-6 to TRBJ2-1, with D perhaps TRBD2 (7 bases). CDR1 and CDR2 from the germline V gene are SGHVS and FNYEAQ. Trimming removed 8 bases from V and 8 bases from J, with 25 bases in between. The CDR3 totals 16 residues. CDR3 in amino acids: CASGPRLGGEIDEQFF. CDR3 bases: TGTGCCAGCGGCCCCCGACTAGGGGGGGAGATTGATGAGCAGTTCTTC.

As concerns this clonotype: A read error is possible here, since a much larger clone lies one base away. V usage is TRBV7-2 and J usage is TRBJ1-5; D is unclear. The CDR3 sequence is 11 residues long. Trimming left V 8 bases short and J 4 bases short, with 6 bases between. CDR1 SGHTA and CDR2 FQGNSA come from the germline V gene. CDR3 in amino acids: CASDTNQPQHF. The CDR3 nucleotides are TGTGCCAGCGACACAAATCAGCCCCAGCATTTT.

This clonotype was detected ten times or more. CDR3 sequence (DNA): TGTGCTGCAGGGGTCTCCTACAATGAGCAGTTCTTC. It encodes CAAGVSYNEQFF. The V gene is TRBV12-3 or TRBV12-4, the J gene TRBJ2-1, with D perhaps matching TRBD1 (6 bases). The CDR3 extends over 12 amino acids.

The genes are TRBV15 and TRBJ2-5; the D is unclear. CDR1 is LNHNV, CDR2 YYDKDF, per germline (reference sequence). The CDR3 has 12 amino acids. The V end was cut by 1 base, the J end by 5 bases, with 5 bases between. DNA for the CDR3: TGTGCCACCAGCAGAGTTAGCGAGACCCAGTACTTC. Protein: CATSRVSETQYF.

This clonotype was counted only a few times. The chain combines TRBV7-8 with TRBJ2-5; no definite D call. The CDR3 spans 13 residues. V gave up 2 bases and J gave up 4 bases, with 8 bases separating them. Germline assignment: CDR1 SGHVS and CDR2 FQNEAQ. CDR3 residues: CASSLQLPETQYF. The DNA for the CDR3 is TGTGCCAGCAGCTTACAACTACCAGAGACCCAGTACTTC.

In this sample, this clonotype turned up many times. This sequence joins TRBV7-8 and TRBJ2-3, with 8 nucleotides matching TRBD1. The CDR3 is 16 residues long. Germline V gives CDR1 SGHVS, CDR2 FQNEAQ. With V trimmed by 5 bases and J by 3 bases, 10 bases remained unmatched. In nucleotides, the CDR3 is TGTGCCAGCAGCCCTTGGACAGGGAAGTTAACAGATACGCAGTATTTT. Its translation is CASSPWTGKLTDTQYF.

This clonotype occurred many times. At one end, the junction sequence differs from germline, possibly due to a read error. The chain uses TRBV12-3 or TRBV12-4 and TRBJ2-4, with 9 nucleotides matching TRBD2. CDR3 size: 18 residues. CDR3 sequence: CASSLDSGGTIAKNIQHF. As DNA, the CDR3 is TGTGCCAGCAGTTTAGATAGCGGGGGCACGATAGCCAAAAACATTCAGCACTTC.

This clonotype was seen at least ten times. The gene calls are TRBV6-5 and TRBJ1-3; D possibly corresponds to TRBD1 (5 bases). The length of the CDR3 is 15 residues. Germline assignment: CDR1 MNHEY and CDR2 SVGAGI. V was trimmed by 5 bases and J by 1 base, leaving 12 bases between them. CDR3 residues: CASSGTQSSGNTIYF. CDR3 DNA: TGTGCCAGCAGTGGGACTCAAAGTTCTGGAAACACCATATATTTT.

This clonotype was counted between two and nine times. An end of the junction does not agree with germline; a read error may underlie this. The chain recombines TRBV10-3 with TRBJ1-1; the match to TRBD1 covers 7 bases. Germline assignment: CDR1 ENHRY and CDR2 SYGVKD. The CDR3 has 16 amino acids. CDR3 protein: CTISESSAGGNTEAFF. CDR3 bases: TGTACCATCAGTGAGTCTTCGGCAGGGGGGAACACTGAAGCTTTCTTT.

The sample holds many counts of this clonotype. V and J are TRBV7-2 and TRBJ2-2; D not resolved. Germline V gives CDR1 SGHTA, CDR2 FQGNSA. This CDR3 is built from 15 residues. Trimming took 2 bases from V and 7 from J, leaving 14 bases between them. This CDR3 reads CASSLQPTLGGELFF. The CDR3 DNA reads TGTGCCAGCAGCTTACAGCCTACCCTTGGCGGGGAGCTGTTTTTT.

Turning to this clonotype: This may come from a read error, since a much larger clone is one base off. The J gene is TRBJ2-7, the V gene TRBV7-2, with 12 bases aligning to TRBD2. CDR1 and CDR2 from the germline V gene are SGHTA and FQGNSA. The CDR3 is made up of 14 amino acids. The CDR3 is CVSSLTSGGYEQYF. CDR3 bases: TGTGTCAGCAGCTTGACTAGCGGGGGCTACGAGCAGTACTTC.

This clonotype appeared many times. CDR3 sequence (DNA): TGTGCCAGCAGCCCCTTGACAGGCTCATATTCACCCCTCCACTTT. This codes for CASSPLTGSYSPLHF. The chain uses TRBV7-2 and TRBJ1-6, with TRBD1 as a possible D gene (6 bases). V dropped 5 bases and J dropped 8 bases, with 16 bases sitting between them. The CDR3 consists of 15 residues. Germline CDR1 is SGHTA and CDR2 is FQGNSA.

Ten or more counts support this clonotype. The CDR3, as DNA: TGTGCCATTCGGACTAGCGGAGACTCCTACAATGAGCAGTTCTTC. This sequence encodes CAIRTSGDSYNEQFF. The chain employs TRBV7-2 and TRBJ2-1, with TRBD2 identical over 10 bases. The CDR3 loop spans 15 amino acids. Germline V gene lookup returns CDR1 SGHTA and CDR2 FQGNSA. Trimming took 10 bases from V and 0 from J; bases not matched to a gene: 6.

This clonotype was seen at least ten times. The chain combines TRBV7-2 with TRBJ2-7, with D unresolved. Trimming removed 5 bases from V and 3 bases from J, with 5 bases in between. CDR3 size: 11 residues. The germline CDR1 and CDR2 sequences are SGHTA and FQGNSA. The CDR3 coding sequence is TGTGCCAGCAGCGACAACTACGAGCAGTACTTC. It specifies CASSDNYEQYF.

The sample holds many counts of this clonotype. V usage is TRBV11-2 and J usage is TRBJ2-2, with 9 bases fitting TRBD2. The V gene's germline CDR1 is SGHAT and CDR2 FQNNGV. The V and J ends lost 6 bases and 1 base, in that order; junction bases with no gene match: 12. CDR3 length: 18 amino acids. The CDR3 here is CASRPAFRTSVNTGELFF. CDR3 nucleotides: TGTGCCAGCAGACCCGCCTTTCGGACTAGCGTGAACACCGGGGAGCTGTTTTTT.

V is TRBV6-2 or TRBV6-3 and J is TRBJ1-5; D remains ambiguous. CDR1 MNHEY and CDR2 SVGEGT come from the germline V gene. There are 13 residues in the CDR3. V was clipped by 0 bases and J by 6 bases, with 6 bases between them. CDR3 DNA: TGTGCCAGCAGTTACTCTGACTTTCAGCCCCAGCATTTT. Its protein product is CASSYSDFQPQHF.

This clonotype was seen many times. The chain links TRBV28 to TRBJ1-1, with 10 bases identical to TRBD1. V shed 4 bases, J shed 1 base, and the junction held 12 bases outside the gene matches. This CDR3 spans 18 amino acids. The germline V gene has CDR1 MDHEN and CDR2 SYDVKM. The CDR3 is CASSSSGTGEVKNTEAFF. The CDR3 DNA sequence: TGTGCCAGCAGTTCCTCCGGGACAGGGGAAGTCAAGAACACTGAAGCTTTCTTT.

This clonotype was recorded at least ten times. This chain joins TRBV6-2 or TRBV6-3 and TRBJ2-1; 13 bases match TRBD2. The CDR3 runs 15 residues. The germline V gene encodes CDR1 MNHEY and CDR2 SVGEGT. The J segment lost 13 bases and the V segment lost 7 bases, leaving 13 bases of the junction unmatched. The CDR3 DNA follows: TGTGCCAGCACCCCAACTAGCGGGGGGGCCAGATCACAGTTCTTC. It translates to CASTPTSGGARSQFF.

The gene calls are TRBV28 and TRBJ1-5; 7 bases agree with TRBD1. The CDR3 covers 14 residues. Per germline, CDR1 MDHEN and CDR2 SYDVKM. V was pared by 5 bases and J by 4 bases, with 5 bases of the junction left unmatched. Here the CDR3 DNA reads TGTGCCAGCAGTCGAGACAGGGCAAATCAGCCCCAGCATTTT. As protein: CASSRDRANQPQHF.

This clonotype ranks as medium-sized. The chain is built from TRBV7-2 and TRBJ1-6; tentative D call: TRBD1 (6 bases). The CDR3 is 15 amino acids. Looked up from germline, CDR1 is SGHTA and CDR2 is FQGNSA. V lost 5 bases to trimming and J lost 7 bases, with 15 bases between them. CDR3 nucleotides: TGTGCCAGCAGCCAGGGAACCCAGGGGAATTCACCCCTCCACTTT. It codes for CASSQGTQGNSPLHF.

This clonotype was detected ten times or more. This chain joins TRBV7-8 and TRBJ2-7, with 8 bases aligning to TRBD2. Germline trimming cut 5 bases from V and 2 bases from J; bases unmatched to any gene: 5. Germline CDR1 SGHVS, CDR2 FQNEAQ. The CDR3 is made up of 14 amino acids. CDR3 in DNA: TGTGCCAGCAGCCCTAGCGGGTTTACCTACGAGCAGTACTTC. Encoded protein: CASSPSGFTYEQYF.

Regarding this clonotype: A read error is possible here, since a much larger clone lies one base away. The chain has TRBV6-2 or TRBV6-3 and TRBJ1-1; TRBD1 might be the D (5 bases). Germline V gene sequence: CDR1 MNHEY, CDR2 SVGEGT. The CDR3 consists of 13 residues. CDR3 nucleotide sequence: TGTGCCAGCAGCTCCAGGGTGGCCACTGAAGATTTCTTT. Encoded protein: CASSSRVATEDFF.

V gene TRBV7-8 combines with J gene TRBJ2-2; no reliable D call. The CDR3 totals 15 residues. CDR1 and CDR2 from the germline V gene are SGHVS and FQNEAQ. Between the trimmed V and J ends, which lost 4 bases and 6 bases, there was a span of 15 bases. CDR3 in amino acids: CASSSTVLVAGELFF. The DNA of the CDR3 is TGTGCCAGCAGCTCCACTGTGCTGGTCGCCGGGGAGCTGTTTTTT.